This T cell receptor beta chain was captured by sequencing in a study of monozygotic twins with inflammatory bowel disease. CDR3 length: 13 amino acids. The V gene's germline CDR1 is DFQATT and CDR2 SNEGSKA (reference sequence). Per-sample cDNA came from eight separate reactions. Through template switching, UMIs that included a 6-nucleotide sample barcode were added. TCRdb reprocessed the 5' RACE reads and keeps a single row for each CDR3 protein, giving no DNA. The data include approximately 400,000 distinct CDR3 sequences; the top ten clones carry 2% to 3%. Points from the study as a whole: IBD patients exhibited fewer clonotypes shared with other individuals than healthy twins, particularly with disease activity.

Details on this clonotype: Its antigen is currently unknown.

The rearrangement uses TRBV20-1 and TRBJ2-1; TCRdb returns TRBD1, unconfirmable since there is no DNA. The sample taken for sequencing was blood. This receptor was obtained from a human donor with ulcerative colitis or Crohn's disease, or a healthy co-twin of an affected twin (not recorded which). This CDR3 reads CSARDVLLGEQFF.